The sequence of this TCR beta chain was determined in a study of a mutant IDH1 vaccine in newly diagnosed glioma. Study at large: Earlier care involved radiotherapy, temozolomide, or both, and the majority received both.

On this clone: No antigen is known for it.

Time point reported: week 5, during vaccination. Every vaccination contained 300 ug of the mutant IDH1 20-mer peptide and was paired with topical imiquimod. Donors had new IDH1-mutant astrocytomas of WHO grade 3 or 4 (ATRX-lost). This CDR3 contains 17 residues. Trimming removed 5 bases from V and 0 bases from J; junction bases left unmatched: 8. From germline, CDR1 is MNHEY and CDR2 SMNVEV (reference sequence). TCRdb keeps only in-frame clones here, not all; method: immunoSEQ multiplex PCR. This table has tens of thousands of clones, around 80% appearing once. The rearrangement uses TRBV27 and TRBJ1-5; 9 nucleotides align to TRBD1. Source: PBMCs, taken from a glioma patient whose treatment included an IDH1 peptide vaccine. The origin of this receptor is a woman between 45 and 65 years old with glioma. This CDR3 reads CASSVGTGTFSNQPQHF. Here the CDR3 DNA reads TGTGCCAGCAGTGTAGGGACAGGGACCTTTAGCAATCAGCCCCAGCATTTT.